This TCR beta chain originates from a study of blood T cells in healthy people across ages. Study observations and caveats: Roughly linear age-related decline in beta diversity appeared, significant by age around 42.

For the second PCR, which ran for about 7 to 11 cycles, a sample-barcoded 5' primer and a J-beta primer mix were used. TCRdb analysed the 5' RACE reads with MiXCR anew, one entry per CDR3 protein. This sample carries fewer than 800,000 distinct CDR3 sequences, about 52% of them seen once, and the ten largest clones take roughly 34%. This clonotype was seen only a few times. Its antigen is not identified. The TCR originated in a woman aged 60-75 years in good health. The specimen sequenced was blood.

This chain's CDR3 is CASSPFEEQYF. The CDR3 DNA follows: TGTGCCAGCAGTCCTTTCGAGGAGCAGTACTTC. This chain connects TRBV6-2 or TRBV6-3 to TRBJ2-7; no definite D call. Trimming shortened V by 5 bases and J by 7 bases, and 9 bases separated the two germline ends. From germline, CDR1 is MNHEY and CDR2 SVGEGT. The CDR3 runs 11 residues.